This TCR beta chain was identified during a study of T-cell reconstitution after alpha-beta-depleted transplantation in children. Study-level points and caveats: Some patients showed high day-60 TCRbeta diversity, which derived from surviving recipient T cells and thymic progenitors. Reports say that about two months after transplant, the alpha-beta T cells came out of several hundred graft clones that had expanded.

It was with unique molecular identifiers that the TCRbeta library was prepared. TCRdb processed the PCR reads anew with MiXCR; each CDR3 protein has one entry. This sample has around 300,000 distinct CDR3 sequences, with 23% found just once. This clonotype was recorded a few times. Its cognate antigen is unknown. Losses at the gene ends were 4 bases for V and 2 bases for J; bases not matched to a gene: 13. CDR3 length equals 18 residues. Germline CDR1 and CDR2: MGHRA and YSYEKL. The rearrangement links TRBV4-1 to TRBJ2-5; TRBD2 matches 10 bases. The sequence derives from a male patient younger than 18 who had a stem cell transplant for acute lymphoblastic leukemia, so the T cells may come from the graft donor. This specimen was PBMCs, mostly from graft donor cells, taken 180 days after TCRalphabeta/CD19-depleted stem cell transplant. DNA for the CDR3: TGCGCCAGCAGCCCTCTAGCGGGAGTTCCAACTAATCAAGAGACCCAGTACTTC. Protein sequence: CASSPLAGVPTNQETQYF.